These 3 T cell receptor beta chains were sequenced from one sample in a study of T cells in Graves' hyperthyroidism and ophthalmopathy. RNA transcripts served as the template for amplifying TCR beta CDR3 regions. The study used the HTBI primer set for a first-round RT-PCR of the TCR CDR3. TCRdb called the multiplex PCR reads again in MiXCR, with one record for every CDR3 protein. Among approximately 600,000 distinct CDR3 sequences listed, about 14% were seen once. Sequenced: blood. The receptor source for this set is a woman aged 35 to 49 with Graves' ophthalmopathy.

Many counts were recorded for this clonotype. The chain couples TRBV24-1 to TRBJ2-5; D is undetermined. V lost 4 bases and J 5 bases, leaving 7 bases between the germline ends. Germline V gene sequence: CDR1 KGHDR, CDR2 SFDVKD. CDR3 length equals 12 residues. CDR3 in amino acids: CATSDDWETQYF. The CDR3 DNA reads as TGTGCCACCAGTGACGACTGGGAGACCCAGTACTTC.

At least ten counts were recorded for this clonotype. This sequence joins TRBV28 and TRBJ1-5; tentative D call: TRBD1 (5 bases). V was pared by 6 bases and J by 1 base, with 16 bases between. Germline CDR1 is MDHEN and CDR2 is SYDVKM. There are 16 residues in the CDR3. CDR3 sequence reads: CASSPRQLGSNQPQHF. CDR3 nucleotide sequence: TGTGCCAGCAGCCCTAGACAGTTGGGGAGCAATCAGCCCCAGCATTTT.

This chain joins TRBV6-5 and TRBJ2-5, with D perhaps TRBD2 (6 bases). Trimming cost V 2 bases and J 3 bases, with 13 bases left between them. This CDR3 spans 15 amino acids. CDR1 is MNHEY, CDR2 SVGAGI, per germline. The CDR3: CASSYAGLREETQYF. CDR3 coding DNA: TGTGCCAGCAGTTACGCGGGACTCCGGGAAGAGACCCAGTACTTC.